The 21 T cell receptor beta chains given below trace back to one sample, sequenced in a study of CD8+CD57+ T cells in acquired aplastic anemia. An expansion of CD8+CD57+ cells by flow cytometry had been shown in patients chosen for sequencing. Profiling that covered TCR beta VDJ and CDR3 relied on genomic DNA as its template. TCRdb re-analysed the reads in MiXCR, keeping a single row per CDR3 protein. Seen here are about 170,000 distinct CDR3 sequences, around 50% observed once, and the top ten hold roughly 1.2%. The sequencing input was sorted CD4+, CD8+, or CD8+CD57+ T cells (not recorded which) from PBMCs. These receptors were obtained from a human donor with aplastic anemia.

The chain is built from TRBV20-1 and TRBJ2-7; 9 bases match TRBD1. The V gene end was trimmed by 6 bases and the J gene end by 3 bases; junction bases not matched to a gene: 3. Germline V gene lookup returns CDR1 DFQATT and CDR2 SNEGSKA (reference sequence). The CDR3 has 12 amino acids. In DNA, the CDR3 is TGCAGTGCCAGGGGACAGGGCTACGAGCAGTACTTC. Encoded protein: CSARGQGYEQYF.

The V gene is TRBV4-2, the J gene TRBJ2-1, with D perhaps TRBD2 (6 bases). The CDR3 is 16 amino acids. V was pared by 1 base and J by 7 bases, with 17 bases between. From germline, CDR1 is LGHNA and CDR2 YNFKEQ. CDR3 region: CASSQAGGEALNEQFF. In nucleotides, the CDR3 is TGTGCCAGCAGCCAAGCAGGCGGGGAGGCTCTAAATGAGCAGTTCTTC.

This clonotype was recorded at least ten times. J is TRBJ2-7 and V is TRBV5-8, with D maybe TRBD2 (6 bases). V lost 2 bases, J lost 2 bases, and 17 bases lay in between. This CDR3 spans 16 amino acids. In germline, CDR1 is SGHTS, CDR2 YDEGEE. CDR3 protein: CASSLNGPGDTYEQYF. DNA for the CDR3: TGTGCCAGCAGCTTAAACGGTCCGGGGGATACCTACGAGCAGTACTTC.

As for this clonotype: Germline is not matched at one junction end, which may reflect a read error. The chain is built from TRBV19 and TRBJ2-1, with 10 bases identical to TRBD2. Germline V gene sequence: CDR1 LNHDA, CDR2 SQIVND (reference sequence). The CDR3 is made up of 16 amino acids. CDR3 nucleotides: TGCGCCAGTAGTATAGACGGACTAGCGGCACCTAGTGAGCAGTTCTTC. It specifies CASSIDGLAAPSEQFF.

The gene calls are TRBV20-1 and TRBJ2-2; 7 bases match TRBD2. The CDR3 has 14 residues. Germline lookup yields CDR1 DFQATT and CDR2 SNEGSKA (reference sequence). Losses at the gene ends were 6 bases for V and 4 bases for J; bases not matched to a gene: 8. This CDR3 reads CSATTAGTTGELFF. The CDR3 DNA follows: TGCAGTGCCACGACAGCGGGGACCACCGGGGAGCTGTTTTTT.

As regards this clonotype: Without the conserved terminal phenylalanine or tryptophan, this CDR3 likely stems from a read error. J is TRBJ1-6 and V is TRBV2; D is undetermined. The CDR3 totals 14 residues. Trimming stripped 8 bases from V and 10 bases from J, with 18 bases between. Looked up from germline, CDR1 is SNHLY and CDR2 is FYNNEI. The CDR3 DNA follows: TGTGCCAGCCAGAGGTTGGTAGAATCCTCACCCCTCCACCTT. Its translation: CASQRLVESSPLHL.

This clonotype was seen at least ten times. The gene calls are TRBV29-1 and TRBJ2-7, with TRBD1 matching over 8 bases. The CDR3 has 12 residues. The germline gives CDR1 SQVTM, CDR2 ANQGSEA. Germline trimming cut 4 bases from V and 3 bases from J; bases unmatched to any gene: 2. CDR3 protein: CSVGTGIYEQYF. CDR3 sequence (DNA): TGCAGCGTTGGGACAGGGATCTACGAGCAGTACTTC.

V and J are TRBV29-1 and TRBJ2-5; perhaps TRBD2 as D (5 bases). Germline V gene data show CDR1 as SQVTM and CDR2 as ANQGSEA. The CDR3 is 12 amino acids. The DNA of the CDR3 is TGCAGTTTATTATCGGGATTGAGGACCCAGTACTTC. It codes for CSLLSGLRTQYF.

This clonotype was observed many times. This chain links TRBV20-1 with TRBJ2-3; TRBD2 aligns across 9 bases. V lost 3 bases to trimming and J lost 2 bases; unmatched junction nucleotides: 6. The CDR3 is 15 residues long. Germline CDR1 and CDR2: DFQATT and SNEGSKA (reference sequence). CDR3 residues: CSASERLADTDTQYF. The CDR3 DNA reads TGCAGTGCTAGCGAGAGACTAGCGGACACAGATACGCAGTATTTT.

The gene calls are TRBV20-1 and TRBJ2-1, with 10 bases fitting TRBD2. Germline V gives CDR1 DFQATT, CDR2 SNEGSKA (reference sequence). Losses at the gene ends were 4 bases for V and 4 bases for J; bases not matched to a gene: 7. This CDR3 has 15 amino acids. The chain's CDR3 is CSATELAGPYNEQFF. DNA for the CDR3: TGCAGTGCTACGGAACTAGCGGGGCCTTACAATGAGCAGTTCTTC.

This rearrangement joins TRBV11-2 to TRBJ2-1; D gene ambiguous. The germline V gene has CDR1 SGHAT and CDR2 FQNNGV. V was clipped by 3 bases and J by 9 bases, with 6 bases between them. The CDR3 spans 11 residues. The CDR3 reads CASSFGREQFF. The CDR3 DNA is TGTGCCAGCAGCTTTGGACGTGAGCAGTTCTTC.

This clonotype came up many times. V and J are TRBV19 and TRBJ1-2, with 8 bases matching TRBD1. The germline gives CDR1 LNHDA, CDR2 SQIVND (reference sequence). The ends lost 5 bases at V and 5 bases at J; junction bases unmatched: 10. The CDR3 length is 15 residues. CDR3 coding DNA: TGTGCCAGTAGTGTATTGGACAGGGTGGGGTATGGCTACACCTTC. It translates to CASSVLDRVGYGYTF.

This clonotype was detected a few times. The rearrangement joins TRBV15 to TRBJ1-1; 10 positions match TRBD1. The germline CDR1 and CDR2 sequences are LNHNV and YYDKDF (reference sequence). The trim removed 6 bases at V and 4 bases at J, leaving 8 bases unmatched. This CDR3 contains 15 residues. CDR3 nucleotide sequence: TGTGCCACCAGAAACCCGGGACAGGGGAGCACTGAAGCTTTCTTT. Translation: CATRNPGQGSTEAFF.

In the case of this clonotype: This may stem from a read error, because a much larger clone lies one nucleotide away. This chain joins TRBV12-3 or TRBV12-4 and TRBJ2-2, with 8 bases identical to TRBD1. This CDR3 spans 15 amino acids. With 4 bases clipped from V and 7 bases from J, the junction kept 8 bases outside the gene matches. The CDR3 DNA follows: TGTGCCAGCAGTTCCAGCTCAGGGGGCATCGGGGAGCTGTTTTTT. Protein sequence: CASSSSSGGIGELFF.

Details on this clonotype: Germline is not matched at one junction end, which may reflect a read error. The rearrangement joins TRBV5-1 to TRBJ2-3; perhaps D is TRBD1 or TRBD2 (6 bases each). CDR1 SGHRS and CDR2 YFSETQ come from the germline V gene. CDR3 length equals 14 residues. The CDR3 nucleotides read TGCGTCAGCTGTTTTCGGGGGCGTGCAGATACGCAGTATTTT. This encodes CVSCFRGRADTQYF.

The chain has TRBV4-1 and TRBJ1-6; unclear D gene. Germline values: CDR1 MGHRA, CDR2 YSYEKL. This CDR3 has 14 residues. Deletions cut 4 bases from V and 13 bases from J, with 17 bases between. CDR3 nucleotide sequence: TGCGCCAGCAGCCCTCAGGCCGGCCTAAGGCCCCTCCACTTT. Its protein product is CASSPQAGLRPLHF.

The chain carries TRBV20-1 and TRBJ1-6; D gene uncertain. Germline-derived CDR1 and CDR2 are DFQATT and SNEGSKA (reference sequence). The CDR3 sequence is 15 residues long. V lost 0 bases to trimming and J lost 0 bases, with 6 bases between them. In DNA, the CDR3 is TGCAGTGCTAGAGATAGGAGCTCCTATAATTCACCCCTCCACTTT. Translation gives CSARDRSSYNSPLHF.

Note on this clonotype: The junction differs from germline at one of its ends, possibly a read error. The genes are TRBV4-1 and TRBJ1-1, with 11 positions matching TRBD1. The germline V gene has CDR1 MGHRA and CDR2 YSYEKL. The CDR3 totals 16 residues. The CDR3 region is CASSQDPGTGGTEAFF. CDR3 DNA: TGTGCCAGCAGCCAAGACCCCGGGACAGGGGGAACTGAAGCTTTCTTT.

V usage is TRBV20-1 and J usage is TRBJ2-7; 9 bases align to TRBD2. CDR1 is DFQATT, CDR2 SNEGSKA, per germline (reference sequence). J was trimmed by 2 bases and V by 3 bases; bases with no gene match: 5. This CDR3 is 14 amino acids long. CDR3 sequence: CSARKAGGTYEQYF. CDR3 nucleotides: TGCAGTGCTAGGAAAGCGGGAGGAACCTACGAGCAGTACTTC.

This clonotype has at least ten counts. DNA of the CDR3: TGCAGTGCTCCCTATCAGAGGGGAGACGAGCAGTACTTC. The encoded protein is CSAPYQRGDEQYF. The V call is TRBV20-1, the J call TRBJ2-7, with D possibly called TRBD1 or TRBD2 (5 bases each). CDR3 length: 13 residues. CDR1 is DFQATT, CDR2 SNEGSKA, per germline (reference sequence). V dropped 5 bases and J dropped 5 bases, with 16 bases sitting between them.

V usage is TRBV25-1 and J usage is TRBJ2-2, with no clear D. Trimming cost V 6 bases and J 7 bases, with 18 bases left between them. Germline V gene sequence: CDR1 MGHDK, CDR2 SYGVNS. The CDR3 runs 15 residues. CDR3 sequence reads: CASSATSSPRGELFF. The DNA for the CDR3 is TGTGCCAGCAGCGCGACCTCCAGCCCCCGCGGGGAGCTGTTTTTT.